A selection of T cell receptor beta chains follows, all from one sample in a study of shared clonotypes between healthy human individuals. Assay used: immunoSEQ multiplex PCR; TCRdb lists only in-frame clones, some missing. In the table there are around 2.5 million clones, under 95% of which are singletons. The material sequenced was naive CD4+ T cells from PBMCs. Receptor source: a man aged 18-30 years in good health. Some clones in this sample may be carry-over from other donors' samples. CDR3s include the opening cysteine and the closing phenylalanine or tryptophan. The D gene is left open where the match is weak. Rows may omit the clone size; those that give it use once, few, many or a size class.

V gene	D gene	J gene	clone size	CDR3 DNA	CDR3 protein
TRBV6-6	TRBD2	TRBJ2-7	.	TGTGCCAGCAGACCCCGACAGGTAACTAGCGGGGACGAGCAGTACTTC	CASRPRQVTSGDEQYF
TRBV5-5	.	TRBJ2-5	.	TGTGCCAGCAGCTTGGGTTCAGTTCCCTCGGAGGAGACCCAGTACTTC	CASSLGSVPSEETQYF
TRBV18	.	TRBJ2-7	.	TGTGCCAGCTCACCGTCGGTTTACGAGCAGTACTTC	CASSPSVYEQYF
TRBV5-1	.	TRBJ2-2	.	TGCGCCAGCAGCTTGGGTTCGAGGGCAGGGGACACCGGGGAGCTGTTTTTT	CASSLGSRAGDTGELFF
TRBV5-5	.	TRBJ1-4	.	TGTGCCAGCAGTTTAACCGGGGAAAAACTGTTTTTT	CASSLTGEKLFF
TRBV5-1	.	TRBJ2-3	.	TGCGCCAGCAGCTTCGACTGGAGCACAGATACGCAGTATTTT	CASSFDWSTDTQYF
TRBV6-4	.	TRBJ1-2	.	TGTGCCAGCCCTGATGGGGGAACAAACTATGGCTACACCTTC	CASPDGGTNYGYTF
TRBV6-6	TRBD1	TRBJ2-5	.	TGTGCCAGCAGGACTAACTCAGGGGGCAAAGAGACCCAGTACTTC	CASRTNSGGKETQYF
TRBV7-2	.	TRBJ2-1	once	TGTGCCAGCAGCTTAGGGGGGAGCGGCTACAATGAGCAGTTCTTC	CASSLGGSGYNEQFF
TRBV30	TRBD1	TRBJ1-5	.	TGTGCCTGGAGTACGAATCCCGGGACAGGGTCCCAGCCCCAGCATTTT	CAWSTNPGTGSQPQHF
TRBV15	TRBD1	TRBJ1-1	.	TGTGCCACCAGCAGAGATCCGGGACAGGGGGCTGAAGCTTTCTTT	CATSRDPGQGAEAFF
TRBV28	.	TRBJ2-7	.	TGTGCCAGCAGTTCCCCCCCAGCGGGTACCTACGAGCAGTACTTC	CASSSPPAGTYEQYF
TRBV7-2	.	TRBJ1-2	.	TGTGCCAGCAGCTTAGAGGCAGTCCAGCTTTCTAACTATGGCTACACCTTC	CASSLEAVQLSNYGYTF
TRBV11-2	.	TRBJ1-5	.	TGTGCCAGCAGCTTAGTACCCGGTCAGCCCCAGCATTTT	CASSLVPGQPQHF
TRBV4-1	.	TRBJ1-3	.	TGCGCCAGCAGCCAACCGCACACCATTCCCTCTGGAAACACCATATATTTT	CASSQPHTIPSGNTIYF
TRBV5-1	TRBD2	TRBJ2-1	few	TGCGCCAGCAGCTGGGGACTAGCGGACGTCAATGAGCAGTTCTTC	CASSWGLADVNEQFF
TRBV4-1	.	TRBJ2-5	.	TGCGCCAGCAGCCAAGATCCCGGGACGCAAGAGACCCAGTACTTC	CASSQDPGTQETQYF
TRBV27	.	TRBJ2-7	.	TGTGCCAGCAGTCCAGTCCCGGGACCGGAGGGTGAGCAGTACTTC	CASSPVPGPEGEQYF
TRBV11-2	.	TRBJ2-3	.	TGTGCCAGCAGCCTAGTCCTACGCACAGATACGCAGTATTTT	CASSLVLRTDTQYF
TRBV5-1	.	TRBJ2-2	.	TGCGCCAGCAGCTTAGAGCCACCCACCGGGGAGCTGTTTTTT	CASSLEPPTGELFF
TRBV7-9	TRBD1	TRBJ1-5	.	TGTGCCAGCAGCCCGGACAGGGAAAATCAGCCCCAGCATTTT	CASSPDRENQPQHF
TRBV11-3	.	TRBJ2-3	.	TGTGCCAGCAGCCCCGGCGGGACAGATACGCAGTATTTT	CASSPGGTDTQYF